One sample yielded the 8 T cell receptor beta chains listed below, sequenced in a study of regulatory T cells in long-lasting Graves disease (dated by TCRdb to the early 2020s). The time point label here, explained by the study, means: persistent/refractory GD, antithyroid drugs over 5 years with positive TRAb. RNA was extracted from PBMCs in TRIzol for both TCR sequencing and RNA sequencing. Receptor libraries were prepared by multiplex PCR. Sequencing used an Illumina HiSeq 4000. iRepertoire HTBI primers and Arm-PCR amplification of CDR3 regions were used to construct TCR beta libraries. The public sequencing data were trimmed at Q25 with fastp and processed into clonotypes with MiXCR by TCRdb, which kept only in-frame beta chains. Rows are unified per CDR3 protein, each entry keeping the most common DNA and genes. The sample yields about 660,000 distinct CDR3 sequences; 25% to 30% were counted once. About two fifths of the sample rests with the top ten.

The source material was peripheral blood mononuclear cells (PBMCs), sampled when the disease was refractory, from a patient treated with antithyroid drugs. The source of these receptors is a female donor with Graves disease.

This clonotype appeared a few times. The J gene is TRBJ1-1, the V gene TRBV5-1; D might be TRBD1 (5 bases). With 1 base removed from V and 3 bases from J, the gap between germline ends came to 13 bases. CDR3 length equals 15 residues. Germline V lookup: CDR1 SGHRS, CDR2 YFSETQ. CDR3 nucleotide sequence: TGCGCCAGCAGCTTGAGGGGCAGTAAGGACACTGAAGCTTTCTTT. It encodes CASSLRGSKDTEAFF.

This clonotype showed up just once. The chain uses TRBV5-6 and TRBJ1-2; 8 positions match TRBD1. CDR3 length equals 15 residues. Looked up from germline, CDR1 is SGHDT and CDR2 is YYEEEE. Trimming removed 4 bases from V and 4 bases from J; junction bases left unmatched: 9. CDR3 residues: CASSPDTGGLYGYTF. CDR3 coding DNA: TGTGCCAGCAGCCCTGACACAGGGGGTCTCTATGGCTACACCTTC.

On this clonotype itself: Germline is not matched at one junction end, which may reflect a read error. CDR3 sequence (DNA): TGTACCAGCAGTTTGCTCCCCGGGGGTGGGACTGAAGCTTTCTTT. Translated: CTSSLLPGGGTEAFF. V and J are TRBV28 and TRBJ1-1, with a possible D match to TRBD1 (5 bases). CDR3 length: 15 residues. Germline CDR1 and CDR2: MDHEN and SYDVKM.

This clonotype occurred a few times. The rearrangement uses TRBV6-5 and TRBJ1-1, with D possibly being TRBD1 (6 bases). The V and J ends lost 4 bases and 4 bases respectively, with 13 bases between them. The CDR3 covers 14 residues. The germline V gene has CDR1 MNHEY and CDR2 SVGAGI. CDR3: CASSSRQVGTEAFF. The CDR3 DNA follows: TGTGCCAGCAGTTCCCGACAGGTTGGCACTGAAGCTTTCTTT.

This clonotype was counted only a few times. V usage is TRBV19 and J usage is TRBJ1-1; D call uncertain. Germline V CDR1 and CDR2: LNHDA, SQIVND (reference sequence). The CDR3 loop spans 9 amino acids. V was clipped by 9 bases and J by 8 bases, with 7 bases between them. Here the CDR3 reads CARRKEAFF. In DNA form, the CDR3 reads TGTGCCAGAAGAAAGGAAGCTTTCTTT.

This clonotype was seen a handful of times. The chain has TRBV29-1 and TRBJ1-1; D not resolved. CDR3 length: 14 amino acids. Trimming took off 2 bases at V and 0 bases at J, with 10 bases between the two ends. CDR1 SQVTM and CDR2 ANQGSEA come from the germline V gene. The CDR3 spells CSVESWQVNTEAFF. CDR3 sequence (DNA): TGCAGCGTTGAAAGTTGGCAGGTGAACACTGAAGCTTTCTTT.

V is TRBV18 and J is TRBJ1-5; TRBD1 agrees at 9 bases. CDR1 KGHSH and CDR2 LQKENI come from the germline V gene. J was trimmed by 1 base and V by 4 bases; bases with no gene match: 5. The CDR3 is made up of 16 amino acids. The CDR3 DNA reads TGTGCCAGCTCACTTTCCGGGACAGGGAGCAATCAGCCCCAGCATTTT. Translated: CASSLSGTGSNQPQHF. The full variable domain, with the rest looked up from reference TRBV18 and TRBJ1-5, is NAGVMQNPRHLVRRRGQEARLRCSPMKGHSHVYWYRQLPEEGLKFMVYLQKENIIDESGMPKERFSAEFPKEGPSILRIQQVVRGDSAAYFCASSLSGTGSNQPQHFGDGTRLSIL.

This sequence joins TRBV4-1 and TRBJ1-5; TRBD1 might be the D (5 bases). Germline lookup yields CDR1 MGHRA and CDR2 YSYEKL. The CDR3 has 13 residues. The V end was cut by 1 base, the J end by 8 bases, with 9 bases between. The CDR3 coding sequence is TGCGCCAGCAGCCAAGTTGGGGGGGAGCCCCAGCATTTT. Translated, it gives CASSQVGGEPQHF.